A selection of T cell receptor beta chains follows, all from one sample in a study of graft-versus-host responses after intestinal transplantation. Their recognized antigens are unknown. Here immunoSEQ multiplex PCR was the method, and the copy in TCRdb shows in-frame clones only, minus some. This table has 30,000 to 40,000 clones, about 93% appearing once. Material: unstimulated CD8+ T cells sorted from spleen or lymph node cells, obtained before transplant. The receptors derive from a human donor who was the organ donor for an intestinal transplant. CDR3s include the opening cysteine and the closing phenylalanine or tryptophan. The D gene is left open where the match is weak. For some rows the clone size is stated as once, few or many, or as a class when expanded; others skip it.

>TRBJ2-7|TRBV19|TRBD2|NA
TGTGCCAGTAGTGAAGCGGGAGAAGGGTACGAGCAGTACTTC
CASSEAGEGYEQYF
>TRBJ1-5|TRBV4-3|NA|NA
TGCGCCAGCAGCCAAGACGGACGGAGCAATCAGCCCCAGCATTTT
CASSQDGRSNQPQHF
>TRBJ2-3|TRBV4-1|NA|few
TGCGCCAGCAGCCCCGGAGATACGCAGTATTTT
CASSPGDTQYF
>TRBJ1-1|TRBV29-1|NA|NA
TGCAGCGTCGATCCCGGCCTTGAAGCTTTCTTT
CSVDPGLEAFF
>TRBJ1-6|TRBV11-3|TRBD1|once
TGTGCCAGCGGACAGGGGAATTCACCCCTCCACTTT
CASGQGNSPLHF
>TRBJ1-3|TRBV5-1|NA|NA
TGCGCCAGCAGCTTGGGACAGGGAAACACCATATATTTT
CASSLGQGNTIYF
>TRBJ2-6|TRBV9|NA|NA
TGTGCCAGCAGCGCCTCCGGGGCTGGGGCCAACGTCCTGACTTTC
CASSASGAGANVLTF
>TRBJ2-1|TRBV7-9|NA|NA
TGTGCCAGCAGCTTAGACGACGAGCAGTTCTTC
CASSLDDEQFF
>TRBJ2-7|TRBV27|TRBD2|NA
TGTGCCAGCAGTCCTAGCGGGGGGTACGAGCAGTACTTC
CASSPSGGYEQYF
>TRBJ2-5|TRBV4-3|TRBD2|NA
TGCGCCAGCAGCCAAGATGAAGCGGGGACGGAGACCCAGTACTTC
CASSQDEAGTETQYF
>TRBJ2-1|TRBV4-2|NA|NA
TGTGCCAGCAGCCAAGAAGTCGGAGATTGGGAGAATGAGCAGTTCTTC
CASSQEVGDWENEQFF
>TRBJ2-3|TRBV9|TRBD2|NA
TGTGCCAGCAGCGCTAGCGGGAGTTTTTCAGATACGCAGTATTTT
CASSASGSFSDTQYF
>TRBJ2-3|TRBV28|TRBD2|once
TGTGCCAGCAGTTTGACTAGCGGCACAGATACGCAGTATTTT
CASSLTSGTDTQYF
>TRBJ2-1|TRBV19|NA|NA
TGTGCCAGTAGTATCGGTAACAGGCAGCGGCGAGCCTACAATGAGCAGTTCTTC
CASSIGNRQRRAYNEQFF
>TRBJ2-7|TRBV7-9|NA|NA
TGTGCCAGCAGCACCCCGGGACGGAATTACGAGCAGTACTTC
CASSTPGRNYEQYF
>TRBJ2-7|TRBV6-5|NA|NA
TGTGCCAGCAGTTACGCCTACGAGCAGTACTTC
CASSYAYEQYF
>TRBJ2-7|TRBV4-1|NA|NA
TGCGCCAGCAGCCAAGGGGTAAACGGCTACGAGCAGTACTTC
CASSQGVNGYEQYF
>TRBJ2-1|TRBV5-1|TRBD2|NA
TGCGCCACCGGGCGGACTAGCGGCTACAATGAGCAGTTCTTC
CATGRTSGYNEQFF
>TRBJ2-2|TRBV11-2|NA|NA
TGTGCCAGCAGCTTGAACACCGGGGAGCTGTTTTTT
CASSLNTGELFF
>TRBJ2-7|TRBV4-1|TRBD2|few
TGCGCCAGCAGCCCTCGGGTAGCGGGATTCCACGAGCAGTACTTC
CASSPRVAGFHEQYF
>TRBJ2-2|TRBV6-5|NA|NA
TGTGCCAGCAGGTACACCGGGGAGCTGTTTTTT
CASRYTGELFF
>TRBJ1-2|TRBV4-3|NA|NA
TGCGCCAGCAGCCAAGTTTCTGACACGACCTATGGCTACACCTTC
CASSQVSDTTYGYTF
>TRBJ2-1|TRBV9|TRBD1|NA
TGTGCCAGCAGCGTGGACAGGTGGGCACAAAGGAATGAGCAGTTCTTC
CASSVDRWAQRNEQFF
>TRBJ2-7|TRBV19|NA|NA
TGTGCCAGTAGTCCCCGCGGACAGTTCCTCTACGAGCAGTACTTC
CASSPRGQFLYEQYF
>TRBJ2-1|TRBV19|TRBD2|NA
TGTGCCAGTAGTACTGGACTAGCGGGAGGGCCTCCCTCCTACAATGAGCAGTTCTTC
CASSTGLAGGPPSYNEQFF
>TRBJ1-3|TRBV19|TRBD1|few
TGTGCCAGTAGCCCGAGAGGCTGGGGACAGGATGGAAACACCATATATTTT
CASSPRGWGQDGNTIYF
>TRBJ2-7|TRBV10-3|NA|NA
TGTGCCATCAGTGACAGGAGCTCCTACGAGCAGTACTTC
CAISDRSSYEQYF
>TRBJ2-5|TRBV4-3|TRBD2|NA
TGCGCCAGCAGCCAAAAGCTAGCGGGAGTTCATCAAGAGACCCAGTACTTC
CASSQKLAGVHQETQYF
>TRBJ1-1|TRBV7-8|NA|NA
TGTGCCAGCAGCTTAGCCGAGATGAACACTGAAGCTTTCTTT
CASSLAEMNTEAFF
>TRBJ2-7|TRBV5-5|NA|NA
TGTGCCAGCAGCCAAAGGACAGCAATCTACGAGCAGTGCTTC
CASSQRTAIYEQCF
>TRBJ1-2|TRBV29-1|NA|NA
TGCAGCGTTGAAGCCACGACAGGATTTTACTATGGCTACACCTTC
CSVEATTGFYYGYTF
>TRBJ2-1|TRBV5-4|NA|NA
TGTGCCAGCAGCTTGAGTTACAATGAGCAGTTCTTC
CASSLSYNEQFF
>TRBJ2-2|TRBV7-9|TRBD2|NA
TGTGCCAGCAGCTCGGCTAGCGGGTGGCATGAGCTGTTTTTT
CASSSASGWHELFF
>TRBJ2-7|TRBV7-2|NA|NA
TGTGCCAGCAGCTTATCTATCGGGAGAGGGAGCGCCGAGCAGTACTTC
CASSLSIGRGSAEQYF
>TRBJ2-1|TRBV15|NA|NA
TGTGCCACCAGCAGAGATGGGGAGCAGTTCTTC
CATSRDGEQFF
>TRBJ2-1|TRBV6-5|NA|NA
TGTGCCAGCGGGCCCGAGGGGCCCTACAATGAGCAGTTCTTC
CASGPEGPYNEQFF
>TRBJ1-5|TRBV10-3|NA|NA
TGTGCCATCAGCCCGGGAAGGGGCAATCAGCCCCAGCATTTT
CAISPGRGNQPQHF
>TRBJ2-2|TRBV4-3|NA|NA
TGCGCCAGCAGCCAAGATTCCGGCACCGGGGAGCTGTTTTTT
CASSQDSGTGELFF
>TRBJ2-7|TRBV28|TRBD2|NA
TGTGCCAGCAGCCCGGGACTAGCGGGACTCAACGAGCAGTACTTC
CASSPGLAGLNEQYF
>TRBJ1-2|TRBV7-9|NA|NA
TGTGCCAGCAGCTTGTGGAGGGAGAACTATGGCTACACCTTC
CASSLWRENYGYTF
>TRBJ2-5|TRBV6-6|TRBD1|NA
TGTGCCAGCAGCCCCCACGGACAGGGGGCTCAAGAGACCCAGTACTTC
CASSPHGQGAQETQYF
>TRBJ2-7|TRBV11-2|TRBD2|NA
TGTGCCAGCAGCTTTGGGGGACTAGCGGTGTACGAGCAGTACTTC
CASSFGGLAVYEQYF
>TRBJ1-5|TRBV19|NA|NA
TGTGCCAGTAGTGAGCCCAGGGGTAGCAATCAGCCCCAGCATTTT
CASSEPRGSNQPQHF
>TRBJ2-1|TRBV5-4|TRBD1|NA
TGTGCCAGCAGCTCCACCGGACAGGGGCCCTACAATGAGCAGTTCTTC
CASSSTGQGPYNEQFF
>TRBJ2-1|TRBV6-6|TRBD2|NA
TGTGCCAGCAGACTCCGACTAGCGGGAATCCACAATGAGCAGTTCTTC
CASRLRLAGIHNEQFF
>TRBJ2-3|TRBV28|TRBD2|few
TGTGCCAGCAGTTTATTATTCCCCGGGACTAGCGGGAGCGATACGCAGTATTTT
CASSLLFPGTSGSDTQYF